This note documents a single T cell receptor (beta chain) sequence. This specimen comes from a study of cytomegalovirus exposure and HLA in healthy donors. The PCR made use of 60 Vbeta and 13 Jbeta primers. This table comes from immunoSEQ multiplex PCR, and its TCRdb copy is limited to in-frame clones, with some not included. The table has approximately 160,000 clones, roughly 79% seen once. V gave up 2 bases and J gave up 9 bases; unmatched junction bases: 8. CDR3 length equals 15 residues. From germline, CDR1 is MNHNY and CDR2 SVGAGI (reference sequence). The source material was PBMCs. The rearrangement joins TRBV6-6 to TRBJ1-3; 9 bases fit TRBD1. This receptor was taken from a woman aged 35 to 49 in good health and CMV-seronegative. CDR3 sequence reads: CASSYRGQGEGTIYF. The DNA for the CDR3 is TGTGCCAGCAGTTACCGGGGACAGGGAGAGGGCACCATATATTTT.